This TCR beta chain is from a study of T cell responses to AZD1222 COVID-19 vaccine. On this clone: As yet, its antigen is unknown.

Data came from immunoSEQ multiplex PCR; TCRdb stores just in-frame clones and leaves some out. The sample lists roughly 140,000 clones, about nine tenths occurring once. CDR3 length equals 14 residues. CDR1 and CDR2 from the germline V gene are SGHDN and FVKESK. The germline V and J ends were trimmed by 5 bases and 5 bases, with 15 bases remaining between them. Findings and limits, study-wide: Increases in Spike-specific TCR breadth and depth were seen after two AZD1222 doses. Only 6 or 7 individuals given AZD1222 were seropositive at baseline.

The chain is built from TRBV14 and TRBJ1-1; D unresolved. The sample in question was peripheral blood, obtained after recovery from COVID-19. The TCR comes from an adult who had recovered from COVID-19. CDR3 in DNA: TGTGCCAGCAGCTCCCACACCCGGCGGACTGAAGCTTTCTTT. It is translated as CASSSHTRRTEAFF. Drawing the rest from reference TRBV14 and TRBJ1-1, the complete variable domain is EAGVTQFPSHSVIEKGQTVTLRCDPISGHDNLYWYRRVMGKEIKFLLHFVKESKQDESGMPNNRFLAERTGGTYSTLKVQPAELEDSGVYFCASSSHTRRTEAFFGQGTRLTVV.